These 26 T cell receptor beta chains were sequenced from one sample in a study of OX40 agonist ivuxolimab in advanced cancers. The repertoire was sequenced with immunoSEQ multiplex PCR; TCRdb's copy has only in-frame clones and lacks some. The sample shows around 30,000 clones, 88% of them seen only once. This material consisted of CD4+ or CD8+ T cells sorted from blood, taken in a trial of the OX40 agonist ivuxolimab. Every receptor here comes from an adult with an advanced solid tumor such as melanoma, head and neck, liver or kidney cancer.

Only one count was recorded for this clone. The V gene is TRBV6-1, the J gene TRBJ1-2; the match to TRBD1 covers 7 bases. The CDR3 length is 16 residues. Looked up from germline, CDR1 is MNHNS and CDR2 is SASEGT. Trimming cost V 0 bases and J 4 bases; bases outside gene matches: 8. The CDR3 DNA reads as TGTGCCAGCAGTGAAGCTTCGAGGGACAGCCCCTATGGCTACACCTTC. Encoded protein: CASSEASRDSPYGYTF.

Written as DNA, the CDR3 is TGTGCCAGTAGTAGAACAGGGGGCTTAGATACGCAGTATTTT. Translated, it gives CASSRTGGLDTQYF. The chain employs TRBV19 and TRBJ2-3; TRBD1 agrees at 9 bases. J gave up 5 bases and V 4 bases, and 4 bases lay outside the gene matches. This CDR3 spans 14 amino acids. The germline V gene has CDR1 LNHDA and CDR2 SQIVND (reference sequence).

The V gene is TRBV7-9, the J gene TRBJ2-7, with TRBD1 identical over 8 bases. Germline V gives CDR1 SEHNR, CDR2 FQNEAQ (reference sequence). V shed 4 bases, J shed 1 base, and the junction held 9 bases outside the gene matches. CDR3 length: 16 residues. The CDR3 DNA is TGTGCCAGCAGCTCGACTCGGGACAGGTCATCCTACGAGCAGTACTTC. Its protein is CASSSTRDRSSYEQYF.

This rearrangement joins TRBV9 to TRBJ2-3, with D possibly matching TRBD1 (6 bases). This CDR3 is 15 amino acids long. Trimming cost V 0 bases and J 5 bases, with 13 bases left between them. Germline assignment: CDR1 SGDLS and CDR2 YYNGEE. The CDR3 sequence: CASSVGGGGQDTQYF. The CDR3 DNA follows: TGTGCCAGCAGCGTAGGAGGTGGGGGACAAGATACGCAGTATTTT.

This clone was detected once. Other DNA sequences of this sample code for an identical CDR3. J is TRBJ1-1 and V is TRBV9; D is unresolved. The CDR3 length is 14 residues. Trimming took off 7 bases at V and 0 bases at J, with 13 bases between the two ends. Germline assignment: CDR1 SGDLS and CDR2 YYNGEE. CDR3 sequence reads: CASSPSALNTEAFF. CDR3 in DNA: TGTGCCAGCTCGCCGAGTGCGTTGAACACTGAAGCTTTCTTT. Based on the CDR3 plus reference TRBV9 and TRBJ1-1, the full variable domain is DSGVTQTPKHLITATGQRVTLRCSPRSGDLSVYWYQQSLDQGLQFLIQYYNGEERAKGNILERFSAQQFPDLHSELNLSSLELGDSALYFCASSPSALNTEAFFGQGTRLTVV.

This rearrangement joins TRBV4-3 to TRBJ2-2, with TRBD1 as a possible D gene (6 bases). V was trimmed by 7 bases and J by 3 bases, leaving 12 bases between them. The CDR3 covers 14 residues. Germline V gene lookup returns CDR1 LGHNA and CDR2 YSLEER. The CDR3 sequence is CASKQGDYTGELFF. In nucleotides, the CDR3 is TGCGCCAGCAAACAGGGAGACTACACCGGGGAGCTGTTTTTT.

The CDR3 coding sequence is TGCGCCAGCAGCCTGGGAATTTCCTACGAGCAGTACTTC. The encoded protein is CASSLGISYEQYF. The chain combines TRBV4-3 with TRBJ2-7; D is ambiguous. V shed 4 bases and J shed 1 base, with 8 bases lying between them. There are 13 residues in the CDR3. From germline, CDR1 is LGHNA and CDR2 YSLEER.

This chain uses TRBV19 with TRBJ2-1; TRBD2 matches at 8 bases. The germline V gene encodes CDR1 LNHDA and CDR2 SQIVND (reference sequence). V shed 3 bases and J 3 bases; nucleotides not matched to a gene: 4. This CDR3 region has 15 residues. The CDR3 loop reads CASSISGGLYNEQFF. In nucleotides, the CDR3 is TGTGCCAGTAGTATCAGCGGGGGCCTCTACAATGAGCAGTTCTTC.

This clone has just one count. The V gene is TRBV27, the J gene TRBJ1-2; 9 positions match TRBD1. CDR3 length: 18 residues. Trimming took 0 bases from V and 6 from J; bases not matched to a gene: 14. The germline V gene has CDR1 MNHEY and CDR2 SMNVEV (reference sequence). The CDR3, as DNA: TGTGCCAGCAGTTTATCGTGGGACAGGGCCCTTGGGGGAAATGGCTACACCTTC. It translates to CASSLSWDRALGGNGYTF.

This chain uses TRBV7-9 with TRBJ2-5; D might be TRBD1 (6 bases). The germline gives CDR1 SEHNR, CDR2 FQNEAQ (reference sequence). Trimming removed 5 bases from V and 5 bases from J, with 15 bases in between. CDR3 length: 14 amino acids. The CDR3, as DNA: TGTGCCAGCAGCCTGAATACAGGGCCGGAGACCCAGTACTTC. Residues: CASSLNTGPETQYF.

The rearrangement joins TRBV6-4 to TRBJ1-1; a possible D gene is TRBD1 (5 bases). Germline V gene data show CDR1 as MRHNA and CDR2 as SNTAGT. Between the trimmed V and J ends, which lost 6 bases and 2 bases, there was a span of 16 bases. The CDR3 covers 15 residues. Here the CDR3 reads CASSPHPGGNTEAFF. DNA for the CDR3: TGTGCCAGCAGCCCCCACCCTGGGGGAAACACTGAAGCTTTCTTT.

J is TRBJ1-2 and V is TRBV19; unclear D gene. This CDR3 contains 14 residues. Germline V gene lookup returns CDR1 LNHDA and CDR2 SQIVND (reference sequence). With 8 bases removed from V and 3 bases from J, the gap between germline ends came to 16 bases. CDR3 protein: CASSHPTGYYGYTF. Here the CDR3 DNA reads TGTGCCAGTTCTCATCCGACTGGATACTATGGCTACACCTTC.

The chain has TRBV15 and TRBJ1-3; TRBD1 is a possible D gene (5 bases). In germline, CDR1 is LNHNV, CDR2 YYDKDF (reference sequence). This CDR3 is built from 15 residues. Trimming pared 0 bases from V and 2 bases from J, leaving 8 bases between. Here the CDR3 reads CATSRDRGAGNTIYF. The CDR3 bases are TGTGCCACCAGCAGAGATCGGGGGGCTGGAAACACCATATATTTT.

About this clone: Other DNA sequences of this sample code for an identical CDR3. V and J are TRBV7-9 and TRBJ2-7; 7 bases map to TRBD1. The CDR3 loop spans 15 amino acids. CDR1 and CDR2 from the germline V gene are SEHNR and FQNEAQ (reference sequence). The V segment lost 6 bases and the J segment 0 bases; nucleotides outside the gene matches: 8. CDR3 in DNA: TGTGCCAGCAGTCACTCGACAGGGTTCTCCTACGAGCAGTACTTC. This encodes CASSHSTGFSYEQYF.

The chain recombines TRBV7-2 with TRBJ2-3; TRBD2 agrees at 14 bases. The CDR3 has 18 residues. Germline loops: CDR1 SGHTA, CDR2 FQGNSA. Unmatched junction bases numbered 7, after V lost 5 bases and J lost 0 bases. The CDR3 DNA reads TGTGCCAGCAGCCCCGGGACTAGCGGGGGCCCTAGCACAGATACGCAGTATTTT. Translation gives CASSPGTSGGPSTDTQYF.

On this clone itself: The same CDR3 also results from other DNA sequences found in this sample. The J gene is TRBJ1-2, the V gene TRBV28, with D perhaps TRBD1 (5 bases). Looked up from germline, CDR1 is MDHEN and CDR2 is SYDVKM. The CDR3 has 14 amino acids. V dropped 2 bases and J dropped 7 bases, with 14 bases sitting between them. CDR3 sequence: CASSLTTGGGGYTF. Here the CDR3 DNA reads TGTGCCAGCAGTTTAACTACCGGGGGGGGTGGCTACACCTTC.

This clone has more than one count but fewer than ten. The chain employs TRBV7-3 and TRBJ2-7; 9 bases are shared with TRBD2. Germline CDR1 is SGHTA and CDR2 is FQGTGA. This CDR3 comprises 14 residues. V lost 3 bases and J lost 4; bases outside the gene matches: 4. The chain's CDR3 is CASSFGAGGYEQYF. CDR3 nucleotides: TGTGCCAGCAGCTTTGGAGCGGGGGGTTACGAGCAGTACTTC.

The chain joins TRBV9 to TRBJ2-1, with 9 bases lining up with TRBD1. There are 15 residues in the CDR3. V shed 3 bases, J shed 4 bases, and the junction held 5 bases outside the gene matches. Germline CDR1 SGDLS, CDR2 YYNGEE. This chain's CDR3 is CASSEGTGIYNEQFF. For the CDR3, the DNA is TGTGCCAGCAGCGAGGGGACAGGGATTTACAATGAGCAGTTCTTC.

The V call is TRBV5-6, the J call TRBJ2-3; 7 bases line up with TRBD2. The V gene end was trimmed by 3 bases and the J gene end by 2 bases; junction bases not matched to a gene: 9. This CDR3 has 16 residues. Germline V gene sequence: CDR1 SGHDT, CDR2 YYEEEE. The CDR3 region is CASSSRDYRFTDTQYF. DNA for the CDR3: TGTGCCAGCAGCTCCCGGGACTACAGGTTCACAGATACGCAGTATTTT.

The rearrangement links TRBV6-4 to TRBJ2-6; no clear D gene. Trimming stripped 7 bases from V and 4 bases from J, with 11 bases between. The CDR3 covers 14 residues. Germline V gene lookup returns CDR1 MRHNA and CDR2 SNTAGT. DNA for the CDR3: TGTGCCAGCACCGATAGGGCCGGGGCCAACGTCCTGACTTTC. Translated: CASTDRAGANVLTF.

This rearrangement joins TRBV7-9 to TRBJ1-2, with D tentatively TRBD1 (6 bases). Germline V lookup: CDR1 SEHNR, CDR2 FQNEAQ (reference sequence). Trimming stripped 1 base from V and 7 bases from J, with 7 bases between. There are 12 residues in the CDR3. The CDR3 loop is CASSLGTVGYTF. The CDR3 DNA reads TGTGCCAGCAGCTTAGGGACAGTTGGCTACACCTTC.

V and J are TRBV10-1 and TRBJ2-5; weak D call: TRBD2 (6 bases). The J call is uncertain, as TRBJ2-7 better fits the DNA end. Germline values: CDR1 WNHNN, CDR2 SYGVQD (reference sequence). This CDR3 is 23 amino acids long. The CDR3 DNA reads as TGCGCCAGCAGTCACCTAATACTTCTTTTCACGGGGGAAGGGACCTCACTTCCCTACGAGCAGTACTTC. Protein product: CASSHLILLFTGEGTSLPYEQYF.

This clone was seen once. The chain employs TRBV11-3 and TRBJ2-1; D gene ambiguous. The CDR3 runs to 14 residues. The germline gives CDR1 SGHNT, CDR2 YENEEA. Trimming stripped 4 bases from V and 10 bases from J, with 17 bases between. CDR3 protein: CASSSSWQVGEQFF. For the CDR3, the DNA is TGTGCCAGCAGCTCTAGTTGGCAGGTAGGCGAGCAGTTCTTC.

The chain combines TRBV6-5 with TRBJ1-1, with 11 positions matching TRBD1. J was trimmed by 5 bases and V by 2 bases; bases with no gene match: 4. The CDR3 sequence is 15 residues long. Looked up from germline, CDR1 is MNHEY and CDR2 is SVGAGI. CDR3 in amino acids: CASSYGQGAGTEAFF. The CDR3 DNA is TGTGCCAGCAGTTACGGACAGGGGGCAGGGACTGAAGCTTTCTTT.

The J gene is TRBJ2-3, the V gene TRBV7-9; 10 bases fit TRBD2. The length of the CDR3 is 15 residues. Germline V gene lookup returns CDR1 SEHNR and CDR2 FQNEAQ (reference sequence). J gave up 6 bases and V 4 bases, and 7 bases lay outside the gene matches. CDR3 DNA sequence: TGTGCCAGCAGCTCCCAGCGGGGGGGCAGGGATACGCAGTATTTT. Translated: CASSSQRGGRDTQYF.

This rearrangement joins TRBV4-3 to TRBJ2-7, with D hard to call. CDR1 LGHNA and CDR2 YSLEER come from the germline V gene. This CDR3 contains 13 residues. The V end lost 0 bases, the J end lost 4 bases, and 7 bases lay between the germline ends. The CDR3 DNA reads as TGCGCCAGCAGCCAAGAAATAGGGTACGAGCAGTACTTC. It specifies CASSQEIGYEQYF.